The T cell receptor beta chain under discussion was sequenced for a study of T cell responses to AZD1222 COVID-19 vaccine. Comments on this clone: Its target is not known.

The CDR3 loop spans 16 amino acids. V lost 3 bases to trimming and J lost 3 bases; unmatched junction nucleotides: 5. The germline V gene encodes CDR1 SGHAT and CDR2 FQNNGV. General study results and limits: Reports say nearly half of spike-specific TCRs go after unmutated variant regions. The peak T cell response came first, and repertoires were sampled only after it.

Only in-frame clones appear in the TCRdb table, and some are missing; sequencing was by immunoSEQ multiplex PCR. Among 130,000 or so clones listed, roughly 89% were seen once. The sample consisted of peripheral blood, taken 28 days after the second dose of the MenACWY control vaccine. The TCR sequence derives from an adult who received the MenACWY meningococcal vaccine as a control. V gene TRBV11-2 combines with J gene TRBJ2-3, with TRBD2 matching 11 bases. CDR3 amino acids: CASSLTGLAVTDTQYF. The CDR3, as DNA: TGTGCCAGCAGCTTGACGGGACTAGCGGTAACAGATACGCAGTATTTT.